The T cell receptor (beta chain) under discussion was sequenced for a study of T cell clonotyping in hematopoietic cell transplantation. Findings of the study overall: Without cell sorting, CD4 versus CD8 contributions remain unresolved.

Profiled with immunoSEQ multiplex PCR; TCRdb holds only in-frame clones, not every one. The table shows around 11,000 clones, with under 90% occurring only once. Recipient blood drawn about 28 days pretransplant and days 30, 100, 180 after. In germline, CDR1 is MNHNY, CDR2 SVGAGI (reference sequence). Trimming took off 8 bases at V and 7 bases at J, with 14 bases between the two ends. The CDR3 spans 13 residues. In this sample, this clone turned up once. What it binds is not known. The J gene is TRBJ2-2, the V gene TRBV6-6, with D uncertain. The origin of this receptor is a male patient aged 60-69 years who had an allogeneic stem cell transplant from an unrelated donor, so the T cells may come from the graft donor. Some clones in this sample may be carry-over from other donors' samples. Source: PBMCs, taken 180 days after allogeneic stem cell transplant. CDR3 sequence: CASVAQQIGELFF. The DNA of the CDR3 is TGTGCCAGCGTCGCCCAGCAAATCGGGGAGCTGTTTTTT.